These 23 T cell receptor beta chains were all obtained from the same sample, sequenced in a study of T-cell memory formation after mild COVID-19. TCRdb re-called the 5' RACE reads through MiXCR, storing one row per CDR3 protein. This table has approximately 250,000 distinct CDR3 sequences, about a sixth appearing once. The sequencing sample was made of PBMCs or a T cell subset sorted from them (not recorded which). The receptors originated from a man aged 18 to 30 who had mild COVID-19 (a few samples of this study predate the infection). Cell type and time point are not known.

The chain recombines TRBV5-1 with TRBJ2-1; no clear D gene. The CDR3 totals 12 residues. V was trimmed by 4 bases and J by 8 bases, leaving 10 bases between them. The V gene's germline CDR1 is SGHRS and CDR2 YFSETQ. The CDR3 spells CASSQKRDEQFF. The CDR3 bases are TGCGCCAGCAGCCAGAAACGGGATGAGCAGTTCTTC.

This clonotype was counted ten times or more. The chain is built from TRBV7-2 and TRBJ2-5, with TRBD2 matching over 8 bases. Germline V gene lookup returns CDR1 SGHTA and CDR2 FQGNSA. After removal of 5 bases from V and 4 bases from J, the junction contained 15 bases not matched to a gene. The CDR3 is 17 amino acids. The CDR3 DNA reads as TGTGCCAGCAGCAAGCCACTAGCGGACAAGCTTAGAGAGACCCAGTACTTC. It yields the protein CASSKPLADKLRETQYF.

The CDR3 DNA follows: TGCGCCAGCAGTCCGCTAATACGGGGGGGCGGTCAAGATACGCAGTATTTT. As protein: CASSPLIRGGGQDTQYF. V usage is TRBV10-2 and J usage is TRBJ2-3, with 8 bases matching TRBD2. The CDR3 runs to 17 residues. Germline CDR1 is WSHSY and CDR2 is SAAADI. With V trimmed by 5 bases and J by 5 bases, 15 bases remained unmatched.

In its sample, this clonotype was seen a few times. The J gene is TRBJ2-2, the V gene TRBV11-1; the D gene is possibly TRBD2 (5 bases). V dropped 8 bases and J dropped 5 bases, with 18 bases sitting between them. This CDR3 comprises 15 residues. Per germline, CDR1 SGHAT and CDR2 FQDESV (reference sequence). The CDR3 nucleotides read TGTGCCAGCCGACCCGGTGACTACAAAACCGGGGAGCTGTTTTTT. It specifies CASRPGDYKTGELFF.

For this clonotype: The junction shows a germline mismatch at one end, possibly a read error. The chain recombines TRBV13 with TRBJ1-5, with D possibly matching TRBD1 (6 bases). The germline V gene has CDR1 PRHDT and CDR2 FYEKMQ (reference sequence). This CDR3 has 14 amino acids. The CDR3: CASSVGQPNQPQHF. The CDR3, as DNA: TGTGCCAGCAGCGTAGGACAGCCCAATCAGCCCCAGCATTTT.

The CDR3 nucleotides are TGTGCCAGCAGCTTAGCGGCGAACTACAATGAGCAGTTCTTC. Protein product: CASSLAANYNEQFF. V is TRBV7-3 and J is TRBJ2-1, with D unresolved. Germline V gene data show CDR1 as SGHTA and CDR2 as FQGTGA. V was trimmed by 2 bases and J by 3 bases, leaving 8 bases between them. This CDR3 comprises 14 residues.

This rearrangement joins TRBV9 to TRBJ2-1; 9 nucleotides match TRBD1. The CDR3 runs to 16 residues. CDR1 SGDLS and CDR2 YYNGEE come from the germline V gene. V was pared by 4 bases and J by 4 bases, with 9 bases of the junction left unmatched. In nucleotides, the CDR3 is TGTGCCAGCAGCCTGACCGGGACAGGGAGATACAATGAGCAGTTCTTC. Encoded protein: CASSLTGTGRYNEQFF.

This clonotype was seen a handful of times. V and J are TRBV7-3 and TRBJ2-3; D call uncertain. Per the germline V gene, CDR1 is SGHTA and CDR2 is FQGTGA. The ends were cut back, 4 bases at V and 6 bases at J, with 14 bases in the middle. The CDR3 contains 14 residues. The CDR3 loop reads CASSSRAPTDTQYF. DNA for the CDR3: TGTGCCAGCAGCTCCCGGGCGCCTACTGATACGCAGTATTTT.

This clonotype was observed a single time. The chain employs TRBV28 and TRBJ2-5; the D gene is possibly TRBD1 (6 bases). V lost 7 bases, J lost 1 base, and 10 bases lay in between. The CDR3 loop spans 13 amino acids. Germline assignment: CDR1 MDHEN and CDR2 SYDVKM. CDR3 bases: TGTGCCAGCATTAGGGGGACCCAAGAGACCCAGTACTTC. It translates to CASIRGTQETQYF.

The rearrangement joins TRBV7-6 to TRBJ2-1; 7 bases are shared with TRBD1. Germline V gene sequence: CDR1 SGHVS, CDR2 FNYEAQ. With V trimmed by 5 bases and J by 4 bases, 2 bases remained unmatched. CDR3 length: 13 amino acids. In DNA, the CDR3 is TGTGCCAGCAGCCTGGACAGGTACAATGAGCAGTTCTTC. This translates into CASSLDRYNEQFF.

The sample holds many counts of this clonotype. The chain uses TRBV2 and TRBJ2-5; D gene unclear. Trimming took off 3 bases at V and 5 bases at J, with 13 bases between the two ends. CDR1 SNHLY and CDR2 FYNNEI come from the germline V gene. This CDR3 has 14 amino acids. The CDR3 region is CASSEVVPKETQYF. The CDR3, as DNA: TGTGCCAGCAGTGAGGTAGTCCCCAAGGAGACCCAGTACTTC.

V usage is TRBV28 and J usage is TRBJ1-4; D remains unclear. Trimming removed 6 bases at V and 3 bases at J, with 14 bases between. There are 15 residues in the CDR3. Germline V gives CDR1 MDHEN, CDR2 SYDVKM. CDR3 bases: TGTGCCAGCAGCCCCGTCCTTATCCCTAATGAAAAACTGTTTTTT. Protein: CASSPVLIPNEKLFF.

This clonotype was observed a handful of times. CDR3 residues: CASSLTGEAHEQYF. DNA for the CDR3: TGTGCCAGCAGCTTGACAGGGGAGGCCCACGAGCAGTACTTC. The chain links TRBV7-9 to TRBJ2-7; TRBD1 aligns across 8 bases. The CDR3 totals 14 residues. CDR1 and CDR2 from the germline V gene are SEHNR and FQNEAQ (reference sequence). J gave up 5 bases and V 3 bases, and 6 bases lay outside the gene matches.

This clonotype has a handful of counts. The CDR3, as DNA: TGTGCCAGCAGTTCTGAAGCGGGGGGGCCATACAATGAGCAGTTCTTC. This translates into CASSSEAGGPYNEQFF. The chain is built from TRBV28 and TRBJ2-1; 10 positions agree with TRBD2. The CDR3 extends over 16 amino acids. V dropped 4 bases and J dropped 4; count of bases not matched to a gene: 7. Germline V gene data show CDR1 as MDHEN and CDR2 as SYDVKM.

This clonotype showed up many times. The rearrangement links TRBV4-3 to TRBJ2-2; D gene ambiguous. Deletions cut 4 bases from V and 6 bases from J, with 12 bases between. The CDR3 extends over 14 amino acids. Germline V gene lookup returns CDR1 LGHNA and CDR2 YSLEER. The CDR3 sequence: CASSRTELAGELFF. CDR3 DNA sequence: TGCGCCAGCAGCCGAACCGAATTGGCCGGGGAGCTGTTTTTT.

CDR3 nucleotide sequence: TGCGCCAGCAGCCAATATAGAGGGGTCGGGCAGTATTTT. Translating it yields CASSQYRGVGQYF. V is TRBV4-3 and J is TRBJ2-3, with D perhaps matching TRBD1 or TRBD2 (5 bases each). CDR3 length: 13 amino acids. Deletions cut 2 bases from V and 11 bases from J, with 14 bases between. CDR1 and CDR2 (germline): LGHNA, YSLEER.

J is TRBJ2-1 and V is TRBV28; D possibly corresponds to TRBD2 (5 bases). The CDR3 covers 11 residues. CDR1 and CDR2 from the germline V gene are MDHEN and SYDVKM. The ends were cut back, 6 bases at V and 9 bases at J, with 9 bases in the middle. CDR3 DNA: TGTGCCAGCAGGAGGGTAACTGAGCAGTTCTTC. Its translation: CASRRVTEQFF. The full variable domain, in which reference TRBV28 and TRBJ2-1 provide the parts outside the CDR3, is DVKVTQSSRYLVKRTGEKVFLECVQDMDHENMFWYRQDPGLGLRLIYFSYDVKMKEKGDIPEGYSVSREKKERFSLILESASTNQTSMYLCASRRVTEQFFGPGTRLTVL.

The chain uses TRBV21-1 and TRBJ2-7. TRBV21-1 is marked as a pseudogene. This CDR3 is built from 16 residues. CDR3 in amino acids: CASSKAVRRTPYEQYV. In nucleotides, the CDR3 is TGTGCCAGCAGCAAAGCAGTACGGAGGACCCCCTACGAGCAGTACGTC.

This clonotype showed up just a few times. The rearrangement joins TRBV5-1 to TRBJ1-6; D gene unclear. The length of the CDR3 is 16 residues. Germline-derived CDR1 and CDR2 are SGHRS and YFSETQ. V lost 1 base to trimming and J lost 7 bases, with 15 bases between them. In DNA, the CDR3 is TGCGCCAGCAGCTTGTTTTCGAGAGAAACAAATTCACCCCTCCACTTT. Protein sequence: CASSLFSRETNSPLHF.

This clonotype was counted at least ten times. The genes are TRBV5-1 and TRBJ1-1, with TRBD1 matching 9 bases. The CDR3 is made up of 14 amino acids. Trimming removed 4 bases from V and 6 bases from J; junction bases left unmatched: 7. Germline V gene lookup returns CDR1 SGHRS and CDR2 YFSETQ. CDR3 bases: TGCGCCAGCAGCGCACAGGGGGCGATAGCTGAAGCTTTCTTT. This sequence encodes CASSAQGAIAEAFF.

This clonotype showed up just a few times. This sequence joins TRBV6-1 and TRBJ1-1; D remains ambiguous. V lost 5 bases to trimming and J lost 1 base, with 11 bases between them. CDR3 length equals 14 residues. From germline, CDR1 is MNHNS and CDR2 SASEGT. The CDR3 loop is CASSIRAPNTEAFF. The CDR3 region has the DNA TGTGCCAGCAGTATACGGGCTCCGAACACTGAAGCTTTCTTT.

The CDR3 region is CSARDLGNTEAFF. CDR3 nucleotide sequence: TGCAGTGCTAGAGATCTGGGGAACACTGAAGCTTTCTTT. The genes are TRBV20-1 and TRBJ1-1; the D is unclear. The length of the CDR3 is 13 residues. Germline CDR1 and CDR2: DFQATT and SNEGSKA (reference sequence). The V and J ends lost 0 bases and 1 base respectively, with 6 bases between them.

The rearrangement joins TRBV10-1 to TRBJ2-1, with D tentatively TRBD2 (6 bases). Trimming stripped 2 bases from V and 0 bases from J, with 8 bases between. CDR3 length: 15 residues. Germline V gene lookup returns CDR1 WNHNN and CDR2 SYGVQD (reference sequence). The CDR3 spells CASSERESSYNEQFF. CDR3 coding DNA: TGCGCCAGCAGTGAGCGGGAGAGCTCCTACAATGAGCAGTTCTTC.